Listed here is a single T cell receptor beta chain. Its antigen remains unidentified. The sample is drawn from a study of cytomegalovirus exposure and HLA in healthy donors. Notes on the study in general: CMV antigen specificity of three CMV-associated chains was confirmed in vitro. Several of the most significant clusters were apparently associated with common viral pathogens in a later analysis.

The CDR3 contains 14 residues. J lost 4 bases, V lost 2 bases, and 4 bases had no gene match. The germline V gene has CDR1 LNHDA and CDR2 SQIVND (reference sequence). With 60 Vbeta and 13 Jbeta primers, the PCR was carried out. Method: immunoSEQ multiplex PCR; TCRdb's copy keeps in-frame clones and lacks some. Of about 120,000 clones listed, 50% to 65% are singletons. The specimen was PBMCs. V usage is TRBV19 and J usage is TRBJ1-2, with 7 bases matching TRBD1. This sequence originates from a middle-aged man in good health and CMV-seropositive. This CDR3 is CASSIRQGGYGYTF. The CDR3 DNA follows: TGTGCCAGTAGTATAAGACAGGGAGGCTATGGCTACACCTTC.